The rows below give T cell receptor beta chains drawn from one sample of a study of cytomegalovirus exposure and HLA in healthy donors. Profiled with immunoSEQ multiplex PCR; TCRdb holds only in-frame clones, not every one. The table includes 200,000 or so clones, about 76% detected once. The sequenced material came from PBMCs. These receptors originate from a male donor in good health and CMV-seropositive. The CDR3 runs from the conserved cysteine through the conserved F or W. D genes are given only for firm matches. Size tells how often a clone was seen (once, few, many) or the class of an expanded clone, and some rows leave it out.

D gene: .; clone size: .; J gene: TRBJ1-6; V gene: TRBV25-1; CDR3 DNA: TGTGCCAGCAGTGAACGGGATAATTCACCCCTCCACTTT; CDR3 protein: CASSERDNSPLHF
D gene: .; clone size: .; J gene: TRBJ1-3; V gene: TRBV19; CDR3 DNA: TGTGCCAGTAGTATGGGGGCGTGGGGATCTGGAAACACCATATATTTT; CDR3 protein: CASSMGAWGSGNTIYF
D gene: TRBD1; clone size: .; J gene: TRBJ2-7; V gene: TRBV5-1; CDR3 DNA: TGCGCCAGCAGCCCCTGGACAGGGGGCAAAATCATTTACGAGCAGTACTTC; CDR3 protein: CASSPWTGGKIIYEQYF
D gene: .; clone size: .; J gene: TRBJ2-3; V gene: TRBV9; CDR3 DNA: TGTGCCAGCAGCGTAGCGGGACTCAGCACAGATACGCAGTATTTT; CDR3 protein: CASSVAGLSTDTQYF
D gene: TRBD1; clone size: .; J gene: TRBJ2-7; V gene: TRBV7-9; CDR3 DNA: TGTGCCAGCAGCTTAGAGGACAGGCCAACCTACGAGCAGTACTTC; CDR3 protein: CASSLEDRPTYEQYF
D gene: .; clone size: .; J gene: TRBJ1-5; V gene: TRBV19; CDR3 DNA: TGTGCCAGTAGTATCCCGCTCCCAGGGGAGAGGGGCAATCAGCCCCAGCATTTT; CDR3 protein: CASSIPLPGERGNQPQHF
D gene: TRBD1; clone size: .; J gene: TRBJ1-2; V gene: TRBV7-2; CDR3 DNA: TGTGCCAGCAGCCTACCGGGGCAGGGGGCCTATGGCTACACCTTC; CDR3 protein: CASSLPGQGAYGYTF
D gene: TRBD2; clone size: .; J gene: TRBJ2-3; V gene: TRBV7-3; CDR3 DNA: TGTGCCAGCAGCTCGCCGAACCCAGCGGGGGGGTCTACAGATACGCAGTATTTT; CDR3 protein: CASSSPNPAGGSTDTQYF
D gene: .; clone size: .; J gene: TRBJ1-5; V gene: TRBV7-2; CDR3 DNA: TGTGCCAGCAGCTTGGGGCAGGGCAATCAGCCCCAGCATTTT; CDR3 protein: CASSLGQGNQPQHF
D gene: .; clone size: .; J gene: TRBJ2-2; V gene: TRBV9; CDR3 DNA: TGTGCCAGCAGCGAAGAGAGCCCGAACACCGGGGAGCTGTTTTTT; CDR3 protein: CASSEESPNTGELFF
D gene: .; clone size: once; J gene: TRBJ2-1; V gene: TRBV9; CDR3 DNA: TGTGCCAGCAGCGTAGGAGGTGGAGGGGGCCTCTACAATGAGCAGTTCTTC; CDR3 protein: CASSVGGGGGLYNEQFF
D gene: .; clone size: .; J gene: TRBJ2-1; V gene: TRBV30; CDR3 DNA: TGTGCCTTCGATTGGGCGGGGAGCTCCTACAATGAGCAGTTCTTC; CDR3 protein: CAFDWAGSSYNEQFF
D gene: .; clone size: .; J gene: TRBJ2-2; V gene: TRBV10-1; CDR3 DNA: TGCGCCAACGGGAGTTTATCCGGGGAGCTGTTTTTT; CDR3 protein: CANGSLSGELFF
D gene: .; clone size: .; J gene: TRBJ2-1; V gene: TRBV5-1; CDR3 DNA: TGCGCCAGCAGCTTGGGACAGGTCCGAAATGAGCAGTTCTTC; CDR3 protein: CASSLGQVRNEQFF
D gene: TRBD1; clone size: .; J gene: TRBJ2-5; V gene: TRBV6-1; CDR3 DNA: TGTGCCAGCAGTGAATCAGGGGGCGGAGAGACCCAGTACTTC; CDR3 protein: CASSESGGGETQYF
D gene: TRBD2; clone size: .; J gene: TRBJ2-3; V gene: TRBV9; CDR3 DNA: TGTGCCAGCAGCGCCCTCCAGCGGGGGGGCTTAATAACAGATACGCAGTATTTT; CDR3 protein: CASSALQRGGLITDTQYF
D gene: TRBD1; clone size: .; J gene: TRBJ2-5; V gene: TRBV30; CDR3 DNA: TGTGCCTGGAGTGTACCCGGACAGGGAATCCGAAAGGAGACCCAGTACTTC; CDR3 protein: CAWSVPGQGIRKETQYF
D gene: TRBD1; clone size: .; J gene: TRBJ1-6; V gene: TRBV9; CDR3 DNA: TGTGCCAGCAGCGATGGGACAGGTAATTCACCCCTCCACTTT; CDR3 protein: CASSDGTGNSPLHF
D gene: .; clone size: .; J gene: TRBJ2-7; V gene: TRBV27; CDR3 DNA: TGTGCCAGCAGTTCCCTAGGTTCCTACGAGCAGTACTTC; CDR3 protein: CASSSLGSYEQYF
D gene: TRBD2; clone size: .; J gene: TRBJ2-1; V gene: TRBV18; CDR3 DNA: TGTGCCAGCTCTCTGAAACCGGGACTAGCGGGGAATGAGCAGTTCTTC; CDR3 protein: CASSLKPGLAGNEQFF
D gene: TRBD2; clone size: few; J gene: TRBJ2-7; V gene: TRBV4-1; CDR3 DNA: TGCGCCAGCAGCCAAGTCGGACTAGCGGACAGCTACGAGCAGTACTTC; CDR3 protein: CASSQVGLADSYEQYF
D gene: TRBD1; clone size: .; J gene: TRBJ1-1; V gene: TRBV5-1; CDR3 DNA: TGCGCCAGCAGCCCCGGGACAGGTGGGGGACTGGGCACTGAAGCTTTCTTT; CDR3 protein: CASSPGTGGGLGTEAFF
D gene: .; clone size: few; J gene: TRBJ2-2; V gene: TRBV21-1; CDR3 DNA: TGTGCCAGCAGCAAAGTAGCAGCGGGGGGGGCGAACACCGGGGAGCTGTTTTTT; CDR3 protein: CASSKVAAGGANTGELFF
D gene: .; clone size: .; J gene: TRBJ2-5; V gene: TRBV30; CDR3 DNA: TGTGCCTGGGACTCTCGTTGGACCCAGTACTTC; CDR3 protein: CAWDSRWTQYF
D gene: TRBD2; clone size: .; J gene: TRBJ2-7; V gene: TRBV18; CDR3 DNA: TGTGCCAGCTCACCACCGGACCTAGCGGGAGACGAGCAGTACTTC; CDR3 protein: CASSPPDLAGDEQYF
D gene: TRBD1; clone size: .; J gene: TRBJ2-5; V gene: TRBV5-1; CDR3 DNA: TGCGCCAGCAGCCCGGGGACAGGGCAAGAGACCCAGTACTTC; CDR3 protein: CASSPGTGQETQYF
D gene: .; clone size: .; J gene: TRBJ2-7; V gene: TRBV5-1; CDR3 DNA: TGCGCCAGCAGCTTGGACGTTGCCCTGGGCGAGCAGTACTTC; CDR3 protein: CASSLDVALGEQYF
D gene: .; clone size: .; J gene: TRBJ1-1; V gene: TRBV7-3; CDR3 DNA: TGTGCCAGCAGCGCCTCCCGGGACACTTTTGCTGAAGCTTTCTTT; CDR3 protein: CASSASRDTFAEAFF
D gene: .; clone size: .; J gene: TRBJ2-1; V gene: TRBV4-1; CDR3 DNA: TGCGCCAGCAGCCAAGCGGAGGGTGGAATTCTCAATGAGCAGTTCTTC; CDR3 protein: CASSQAEGGILNEQFF
D gene: TRBD1; clone size: .; J gene: TRBJ2-7; V gene: TRBV9; CDR3 DNA: TGTGCCAGCAGTCAGACAGGGGTGGGTGAGCAGTACTTC; CDR3 protein: CASSQTGVGEQYF
D gene: TRBD1; clone size: .; J gene: TRBJ1-6; V gene: TRBV7-9; CDR3 DNA: TGTGCCAGCAGCCTTAAGGGGGCGGATAATTCACCCCTCCACTTT; CDR3 protein: CASSLKGADNSPLHF
D gene: TRBD2; clone size: .; J gene: TRBJ2-1; V gene: TRBV5-8; CDR3 DNA: TGTGCCAGCAGCATCCAGCGGGGGTGGCAGTTCTTC; CDR3 protein: CASSIQRGWQFF
D gene: .; clone size: .; J gene: TRBJ1-2; V gene: TRBV4-3; CDR3 DNA: TGCGCCAGCAGCCAAGGTACGGGGGGCTATGGCTACACCTTC; CDR3 protein: CASSQGTGGYGYTF
D gene: TRBD2; clone size: .; J gene: TRBJ2-3; V gene: TRBV5-1; CDR3 DNA: TGCGCCAGCAGCTCGAGCGGGGGAAGCACAGATACGCAGTATTTT; CDR3 protein: CASSSSGGSTDTQYF
D gene: .; clone size: .; J gene: TRBJ2-7; V gene: TRBV6-6; CDR3 DNA: TGTGCCAGCAGTTCTAGCCACTACGAGCAGTACTTC; CDR3 protein: CASSSSHYEQYF
D gene: .; clone size: few; J gene: TRBJ2-7; V gene: TRBV7-9; CDR3 DNA: TGTGCCAGCAGCTCTACCTACGAGCAGTACTTC; CDR3 protein: CASSSTYEQYF
D gene: TRBD1; clone size: .; J gene: TRBJ2-7; V gene: TRBV5-6; CDR3 DNA: TGTGCCAGCAGCTTGACCGGGACAGGGAGATACGAGCAGTACTTC; CDR3 protein: CASSLTGTGRYEQYF
D gene: .; clone size: once; J gene: TRBJ2-1; V gene: TRBV11-3; CDR3 DNA: TGTGCCAGCAGCTCAGACGACTGGACAGTTCCCAATGAGCAGTTCTTC; CDR3 protein: CASSSDDWTVPNEQFF
D gene: TRBD2; clone size: .; J gene: TRBJ2-7; V gene: TRBV4-1; CDR3 DNA: TGCGCCAGCAGCCAAGGTTTGACTAGCGGGGGGCTCTACGAGCAGTACTTC; CDR3 protein: CASSQGLTSGGLYEQYF
D gene: .; clone size: .; J gene: TRBJ2-5; V gene: TRBV6-1; CDR3 DNA: TGTGCCAGCATCCGAGGGGGGGGGCAAGAGACCCAGTACTTC; CDR3 protein: CASIRGGGQETQYF
D gene: .; clone size: .; J gene: TRBJ1-5; V gene: TRBV19; CDR3 DNA: TGTGCCAGTAGGGCAGGCTACAATCAGCCCCAGCATTTT; CDR3 protein: CASRAGYNQPQHF
D gene: .; clone size: once; J gene: TRBJ1-5; V gene: TRBV5-4; CDR3 DNA: TGTGCCAGCAGCACACAGGGAGTCAATCAGCCCCAGCATTTT; CDR3 protein: CASSTQGVNQPQHF
D gene: TRBD2; clone size: .; J gene: TRBJ2-1; V gene: TRBV7-2; CDR3 DNA: TGTGCCAGCAGCCCGAGCGGGGGGGTTGAGCAGTTCTTC; CDR3 protein: CASSPSGGVEQFF
D gene: TRBD1; clone size: few; J gene: TRBJ1-5; V gene: TRBV18; CDR3 DNA: TGTGCCAGCTCACCCACAGGGGATAGCAATCAGCCCCAGCATTTT; CDR3 protein: CASSPTGDSNQPQHF
D gene: .; clone size: few; J gene: TRBJ2-7; V gene: TRBV6-5; CDR3 DNA: TGTGCCAGCAGTTTAGGAGGCTCCTACGAGCAGTACTTC; CDR3 protein: CASSLGGSYEQYF
D gene: .; clone size: .; J gene: TRBJ2-1; V gene: TRBV21-1; CDR3 DNA: TGTGCCAGCAGCAAAGAGTTGGTAGAGGGGGCGCACGTCAATGAGCAGTTCTTC; CDR3 protein: CASSKELVEGAHVNEQFF
D gene: .; clone size: .; J gene: TRBJ1-2; V gene: TRBV9; CDR3 DNA: TGTGCCAGCAGCGTAGGCGAGTTAGGCTACACCTTC; CDR3 protein: CASSVGELGYTF
D gene: .; clone size: .; J gene: TRBJ2-7; V gene: TRBV2; CDR3 DNA: TGTGCCAGCGCGGGGTCCTCCACGCCCTACGAGCAGTACTTC; CDR3 protein: CASAGSSTPYEQYF
D gene: .; clone size: .; J gene: TRBJ1-1; V gene: TRBV28; CDR3 DNA: TGTGCCAGCAGTTTATCCTCCCCGGGACATGGGGGAAATTCTGAAGCTTTCTTT; CDR3 protein: CASSLSSPGHGGNSEAFF
D gene: TRBD2; clone size: .; J gene: TRBJ2-7; V gene: TRBV28; CDR3 DNA: TGTGCCAGCCTAGCGGGAGGGGACCCCTACGAGCAGTACTTC; CDR3 protein: CASLAGGDPYEQYF
D gene: TRBD1; clone size: .; J gene: TRBJ2-7; V gene: TRBV5-4; CDR3 DNA: TGTGCCAGCAGCTCAATTGACGGGACAGGATTCTACGAGCAGTACTTC; CDR3 protein: CASSSIDGTGFYEQYF
D gene: .; clone size: .; J gene: TRBJ2-5; V gene: TRBV5-4; CDR3 DNA: TGTGCCAGCAGCCCCGGTACGGAGCGGGAGACCCAGTACTTC; CDR3 protein: CASSPGTERETQYF
D gene: TRBD1; clone size: .; J gene: TRBJ1-1; V gene: TRBV19; CDR3 DNA: TGTGCCAGTAGTACGCGACAGGGCGAGGGTTCCGGGAACACTGAAGCTTTCTTT; CDR3 protein: CASSTRQGEGSGNTEAFF
D gene: TRBD2; clone size: .; J gene: TRBJ2-3; V gene: TRBV5-5; CDR3 DNA: TGTGCCAGCAGCTTGGCCGGGACTAGCGGGGGTAGCACAGATACGCAGTATTTT; CDR3 protein: CASSLAGTSGGSTDTQYF
D gene: TRBD1; clone size: few; J gene: TRBJ1-5; V gene: TRBV28; CDR3 DNA: TGTGCCAGCAGTCCAAGGGGGCGCAGTCGGGAGCCCCAGCATTTT; CDR3 protein: CASSPRGRSREPQHF